The sequence of this TCR beta chain was determined in a study of blood T cell repertoires in COVID-19. The method was immunoSEQ multiplex PCR; TCRdb's version includes in-frame clones alone and lacks a portion of them. The table lists around 64,000 clones, 80% to 90% of them singletons. A few counts support this clone. CDR3 size: 15 residues. Unmatched junction bases numbered 5, after V lost 1 base and J lost 5 bases. Germline V lookup: CDR1 SGHVS, CDR2 FNYEAQ. The V call is TRBV7-6, the J call TRBJ2-3, with 8 bases fitting TRBD2. The sequence was obtained from a man aged 30 to 39 with acute or convalescent COVID-19. Sequencing input: peripheral blood. CDR3 in DNA: TGTGCCAGCAGCTTAGGCGGCGGGAGGATAGATACGCAGTATTTT. It specifies CASSLGGGRIDTQYF.